Detailed here is one T cell receptor beta chain. Sequencing was performed with immunoSEQ multiplex PCR; in TCRdb, only in-frame clones are kept and a portion is missing. The repertoire holds 35,000 to 50,000 clones, around 86% seen once, with around 8.3% in the top ten. The sample belongs to a study of blood T cell repertoires in COVID-19. The overall study: The samples span acute and convalescent COVID-19 from the United States, Italy and Spain. Sources were T cells, B-cell-depleted T cells, or PBMCs; the material itself was cDNA or gDNA.

Germline V CDR1 and CDR2: SGHRS, YFSETQ. The CDR3 length is 13 residues. V lost 5 bases to trimming and J lost 3 bases, with 12 bases between them. V usage is TRBV5-1 and J usage is TRBJ2-7, with D perhaps TRBD2 (5 bases). The sequence was obtained from a man aged 55 to 70 with active COVID-19. The sample was peripheral blood. The CDR3 region is CASSPDEGYEQYF. The CDR3 DNA sequence: TGCGCCAGCAGTCCCGATGAGGGCTACGAGCAGTACTTC.